Presented here are 28 T cell receptor beta chains from one specimen sequenced in a study of blood T cell repertoires in COVID-19. Data came from immunoSEQ multiplex PCR; TCRdb stores just in-frame clones and leaves some out. The sample has 350,000 to 500,000 clones, nearly 90% seen once. The specimen sequenced was PBMCs or T cells enriched from blood (not recorded which). The source of these receptors is a woman aged 18-29 years who had been exposed to COVID-19.

The CDR3 region is CASSLVRNEKLFF. For the CDR3, the DNA is TGTGCCAGCAGCTTAGTGCGTAATGAAAAACTGTTTTTT. This chain links TRBV11-2 with TRBJ1-4; no reliable D call. V lost 1 base, J lost 4 bases, and 4 bases lay in between. Germline CDR1 is SGHAT and CDR2 is FQNNGV. The CDR3 is made up of 13 amino acids. The variable domain in full, completed from reference TRBV11-2 and TRBJ1-4, reads EAGVAQSPRYKIIEKRQSVAFWCNPISGHATLYWYQQILGQGPKLLIQFQNNGVVDDSQLPKDRFSAERLKGVDSTLKIQPAKLEDSAVYLCASSLVRNEKLFFGSGTQLSVL.

This rearrangement joins TRBV19 to TRBJ2-7; the D gene is possibly TRBD1 (6 bases). Trimming shortened V by 3 bases and J by 0 bases, and 9 bases separated the two germline ends. The CDR3 totals 14 residues. Germline CDR1 reads LNHDA; CDR2 reads SQIVND (reference sequence). CDR3 nucleotides: TGTGCCAGTAGTATCATGGACAGCTCCTACGAGCAGTACTTC. Protein sequence: CASSIMDSSYEQYF.

This chain connects TRBV7-9 to TRBJ1-3; 9 nucleotides align to TRBD1. After removal of 1 base from V and 4 bases from J, the junction contained 5 bases not matched to a gene. The CDR3 consists of 16 residues. Per the germline V gene, CDR1 is SEHNR and CDR2 is FQNEAQ (reference sequence). This chain's CDR3 is CASSLDYRGRGNTIYF. For the CDR3, the DNA is TGTGCCAGCAGCTTAGACTACAGGGGGCGGGGAAACACCATATATTTT.

This clone was counted between two and nine times. The V gene is TRBV11-2, the J gene TRBJ1-3; D is perhaps TRBD1 (5 bases). V was trimmed by 5 bases and J by 0 bases, leaving 11 bases between them. This CDR3 has 15 amino acids. Looked up from germline, CDR1 is SGHAT and CDR2 is FQNNGV. CDR3 bases: TGTGCCAGCAGCGGTCGGAGGGGCTCTGGAAACACCATATATTTT. Encoded protein: CASSGRRGSGNTIYF. The whole variable domain, filled in from reference TRBV11-2 and TRBJ1-3, reads EAGVAQSPRYKIIEKRQSVAFWCNPISGHATLYWYQQILGQGPKLLIQFQNNGVVDDSQLPKDRFSAERLKGVDSTLKIQPAKLEDSAVYLCASSGRRGSGNTIYFGEGSWLTVV.

The chain couples TRBV9 to TRBJ1-3; the D gene is possibly TRBD1 (6 bases). Germline loops: CDR1 SGDLS, CDR2 YYNGEE. CDR3 length: 15 residues. The ends were cut back, 4 bases at V and 0 bases at J, with 11 bases in the middle. CDR3 sequence reads: CASSPDSSSGNTIYF. The CDR3 region has the DNA TGTGCCAGCAGCCCGGACAGTAGCTCTGGAAACACCATATATTTT.

This chain links TRBV7-2 with TRBJ2-5; D might be TRBD2 (6 bases). Germline V gives CDR1 SGHTA, CDR2 FQGNSA. The CDR3 spans 16 residues. Trimming took off 2 bases at V and 7 bases at J, with 20 bases between the two ends. DNA for the CDR3: TGTGCCAGCAGCTTAAGGAGGGGCCCGTCCTGGGGGACCCAGTACTTC. Translated, it gives CASSLRRGPSWGTQYF.

Only one count was recorded for this clone. This sequence joins TRBV30 and TRBJ2-5, with D possibly being TRBD1 (6 bases). From germline, CDR1 is GTSNPN and CDR2 SVGIG (reference sequence). The length of the CDR3 is 13 residues. The V and J ends lost 0 bases and 5 bases respectively, with 10 bases between them. CDR3 protein: CAWSVQGGETQYF. In DNA form, the CDR3 reads TGTGCCTGGAGTGTACAGGGTGGGGAGACCCAGTACTTC.

The chain is built from TRBV24-1 and TRBJ2-7; perhaps TRBD1 as D (6 bases). V lost 4 bases and J 9 bases, leaving 21 bases between the germline ends. Germline values: CDR1 KGHDR, CDR2 SFDVKD. The CDR3 spans 15 residues. The CDR3 loop is CATSDSTYTGLGQYF. The CDR3 DNA sequence: TGTGCCACCAGTGACTCCACCTATACAGGGCTTGGGCAGTACTTC.

This rearrangement joins TRBV12-2 to TRBJ2-2; TRBD1, as called in the table, went unchecked against the DNA. TRBV12-2 is annotated as a pseudogene. The CDR3 runs to 14 residues. CDR3 DNA: TGTGCAAGTCGCTGGCAGGGCGACACCGGGGAGCTGTTTTTT. Encoded protein: CASRWQGDTGELFF.

The V call is TRBV11-1, the J call TRBJ2-3; 7 nucleotides line up with TRBD1. Trimming took 2 bases from V and 3 from J; bases not matched to a gene: 8. This CDR3 is 16 amino acids long. The germline V gene encodes CDR1 SGHAT and CDR2 FQDESV (reference sequence). Here the CDR3 DNA reads TGTGCCAGCAGCTTATTCTTGGGACAGCCTACAGATACGCAGTATTTT. Amino acid sequence: CASSLFLGQPTDTQYF.

This sequence joins TRBV4-1 and TRBJ2-2, with 10 bases aligning to TRBD1. The V gene end was trimmed by 1 base and the J gene end by 1 base; junction bases not matched to a gene: 9. CDR1 is MGHRA and CDR2 is YSYEKL in the germline V gene. There are 19 residues in the CDR3. As DNA, the CDR3 is TGCGCCAGCAGCCAAGTCCAGTACCGGGACAGGGGGAACACCGGGGAGCTGTTTTTT. This encodes CASSQVQYRDRGNTGELFF.

This chain links TRBV19 with TRBJ2-5, with 7 bases matching TRBD2. The V gene end was trimmed by 6 bases and the J gene end by 4 bases; junction bases not matched to a gene: 11. CDR3 length: 15 amino acids. From germline, CDR1 is LNHDA and CDR2 SQIVND (reference sequence). CDR3 sequence: CASRGTAGVRETQYF. CDR3 DNA: TGTGCCAGTAGGGGGACCGCGGGGGTTCGAGAGACCCAGTACTTC.

This clone came up a few times. DNA for the CDR3: TGTGCCAGCAGCTTTCGACAGGGGAACAATGATGAGCAGTTCTTC. Amino acids: CASSFRQGNNDEQFF. V and J are TRBV7-3 and TRBJ2-1; 8 nucleotides match TRBD1. Germline V lookup: CDR1 SGHTA, CDR2 FQGTGA. The V gene end was trimmed by 3 bases and the J gene end by 8 bases; junction bases not matched to a gene: 9. The CDR3 length is 15 residues.

This clone has a handful of counts. The V gene is TRBV5-1, the J gene TRBJ1-5, with TRBD1 identical over 7 bases. The trim removed 5 bases at V and 0 bases at J, leaving 14 bases unmatched. The CDR3 spans 18 residues. Germline assignment: CDR1 SGHRS and CDR2 YFSETQ. The CDR3 loop is CASSFGDSGGNSNQPQHF. The DNA for the CDR3 is TGCGCCAGCAGTTTCGGGGACAGCGGAGGGAATAGCAATCAGCCCCAGCATTTT.

The chain has TRBV11-2 and TRBJ2-1; 8 bases agree with TRBD1. The CDR3 loop spans 15 amino acids. The germline gives CDR1 SGHAT, CDR2 FQNNGV. With 0 bases clipped from V and 7 bases from J, the junction kept 5 bases outside the gene matches. CDR3 bases: TGTGCCAGCAGCTTAGACCCAGGGGGCCCAAATGAGCAGTTCTTC. This codes for CASSLDPGGPNEQFF.

V usage is TRBV27 and J usage is TRBJ2-7; D may be TRBD2 (6 bases). Germline V gene lookup returns CDR1 MNHEY and CDR2 SMNVEV (reference sequence). This CDR3 comprises 17 residues. Trimming left V 4 bases short and J 0 bases short, with 19 bases between. The CDR3 coding sequence is TGTGCCAGCAGTTCGCTCCTATTAAGCGGGCCCTCCTACGAGCAGTACTTC. Its protein is CASSSLLLSGPSYEQYF.

The chain has TRBV3-1 (or the pseudogene TRBV3-2) and TRBJ2-7; D possibly corresponds to TRBD2 (5 bases). Trimming left V 7 bases short and J 2 bases short, with 12 bases between. This CDR3 spans 13 amino acids. Germline CDR1 LGHDT, CDR2 YNNKEL (reference sequence). The CDR3 is CASMNSGAYEQYF. Here the CDR3 DNA reads TGTGCCAGCATGAATTCCGGGGCCTACGAGCAGTACTTC.

This chain joins TRBV7-9 and TRBJ2-1; TRBD1 matches 10 bases. Germline-derived CDR1 and CDR2 are SEHNR and FQNEAQ (reference sequence). With V trimmed by 8 bases and J by 7 bases, 8 bases remained unmatched. The length of the CDR3 is 14 residues. As DNA, the CDR3 is TGTGCCAGCGCTGGGACAGGGGTGAGGAATGAGCAGTTCTTC. Protein sequence: CASAGTGVRNEQFF.

V gene TRBV19 combines with J gene TRBJ1-2, with D maybe TRBD1 (5 bases). The CDR3 is 12 residues long. V dropped 3 bases and J dropped 8 bases, with 10 bases sitting between them. Germline-derived CDR1 and CDR2 are LNHDA and SQIVND (reference sequence). CDR3 DNA: TGTGCCAGTAGTATTCAGGGAGGCGGCTACACCTTC. It codes for CASSIQGGGYTF. Complete variable domain (other parts from reference TRBV19 and TRBJ1-2): DGGITQSPKYLFRKEGQNVTLSCEQNLNHDAMYWYRQDPGQGLRLIYYSQIVNDFQKGDIAEGYSVSREKKESFPLTVTSAQKNPTAFYLCASSIQGGGYTFGSGTRLTVV.

The chain is built from TRBV7-6 and TRBJ2-3, with 9 bases fitting TRBD1. CDR1 and CDR2 from the germline V gene are SGHVS and FNYEAQ. This CDR3 contains 16 residues. Trimming cost V 5 bases and J 0 bases; bases outside gene matches: 6. The DNA for the CDR3 is TGTGCCAGCAGCCGAGGGACAGGGAAGAGCACAGATACGCAGTATTTT. Translated: CASSRGTGKSTDTQYF.

V usage is TRBV7-9 and J usage is TRBJ2-2; 7 bases line up with TRBD1. The CDR3 runs 16 residues. Germline values: CDR1 SEHNR, CDR2 FQNEAQ (reference sequence). Losses at the gene ends were 5 bases for V and 1 base for J; bases not matched to a gene: 7. For the CDR3, the DNA is TGTGCCAGCAGCCGCCCCAGGACAGGGAACACCGGGGAGCTGTTTTTT. Translating gives CASSRPRTGNTGELFF.

The chain employs TRBV28 and TRBJ2-5; D not certain. Germline V CDR1 and CDR2: MDHEN, SYDVKM. Trimming removed 3 bases at V and 7 bases at J, with 12 bases between. This CDR3 has 13 residues. CDR3 in DNA: TGTGCCAGCAGTTTGGGCTTCTCAGGGACCCAGTACTTC. Translation gives CASSLGFSGTQYF.

The rearrangement joins TRBV19 to TRBJ1-5; possibly TRBD1 for D (5 bases). Between the trimmed V and J ends, which lost 6 bases and 6 bases, there was a span of 12 bases. Per the germline V gene, CDR1 is LNHDA and CDR2 is SQIVND (reference sequence). The CDR3 covers 13 residues. The CDR3 here is CASRGTEGQPQHF. For the CDR3, the DNA is TGTGCCAGTAGGGGGACTGAGGGTCAGCCCCAGCATTTT.

In its sample, this clone was seen once. The J gene is TRBJ2-2, the V gene TRBV9; 8 nucleotides align to TRBD1. The length of the CDR3 is 19 residues. V lost 3 bases and J lost 0; bases outside the gene matches: 13. Germline CDR1 reads SGDLS; CDR2 reads YYNGEE. The CDR3 region has the DNA TGTGCCAGCAGCGAGCACCGGACAGGGCCCTTCGCGAACACCGGGGAGCTGTTTTTT. This translates into CASSEHRTGPFANTGELFF.

This clone was seen only once. The chain is built from TRBV2 and TRBJ2-3, with D uncertain. V lost 1 base and J 9 bases, leaving 11 bases between the germline ends. In germline, CDR1 is SNHLY, CDR2 FYNNEI. The CDR3 loop spans 13 amino acids. The CDR3 DNA reads TGTGCCAGCAGTGAAGTTCGCGTCGAAACGCAGTATTTT. It specifies CASSEVRVETQYF. The full variable domain, with the rest looked up from reference TRBV2 and TRBJ2-3, is EPEVTQTPSHQVTQMGQEVILRCVPISNHLYFYWYRQILGQKVEFLVSFYNNEISEKSEIFDDQFSVERPDGSNFTLKIRSTKLEDSAMYFCASSEVRVETQYFGPGTRLTVL.

The rearrangement joins TRBV6-5 to TRBJ1-3; possible D gene TRBD1, 6 bases. CDR3 length: 15 amino acids. Germline CDR1 and CDR2: MNHEY and SVGAGI. V gave up 4 bases and J gave up 1 base, with 11 bases separating them. In DNA, the CDR3 is TGTGCCAGCAGTTTGACAGGCAGGTCTGGAAACACCATATATTTT. This sequence encodes CASSLTGRSGNTIYF.

The chain links TRBV25-1 to TRBJ2-5; tentative D call: TRBD1 (5 bases). V dropped 4 bases and J dropped 2 bases, with 11 bases sitting between them. The germline gives CDR1 MGHDK, CDR2 SYGVNS. This CDR3 is 14 amino acids long. CDR3: CASSAAGQQETQYF. For the CDR3, the DNA is TGTGCCAGCAGTGCGGCAGGGCAACAAGAGACCCAGTACTTC.

This chain connects TRBV10-3 to TRBJ2-1; TRBD2 aligns across 8 bases. The germline V gene has CDR1 ENHRY and CDR2 SYGVKD. Germline trimming cut 6 bases from V and 0 bases from J; bases unmatched to any gene: 7. CDR3 length: 16 residues. DNA of the CDR3: TGTGCCATCAGCGGGAATAGCGGGAACTCCTACAATGAGCAGTTCTTC. It translates to CAISGNSGNSYNEQFF.